This T cell receptor beta chain was sequenced for a study of cytomegalovirus exposure and HLA in healthy donors (TCRdb year 2017). Concerning the study at large: In an earlier analysis of under 750 of the donors, about 270 Gb of sequence data and 120 million or so unique TCR beta sequences from some 170 million T cells were reported. Rather than drawing on any new phenotypic data, the later analysis identified candidate immune exposures from TCR beta sequences and the way those sequences occurred across donors. The genetic ancestry cluster associated with self-reported Caucasian donors included 80% to 90% of the roughly 400 genotyped donors. Both class I and class II loci were covered by HLA typing, at four-digit resolution. To study patterns of TCR occurrence, a later analysis re-analyzed previously published TCR beta repertoires from 666 donors and added high-resolution HLA genotyping. An earlier analysis of around 640 of the donors used high-throughput TCR beta sequencing to judge whether each TCR beta V gene segment behaved as functional or pseudogenic. Roughly 5 DR-DQ haplotypes were handled as single units for association and clustering, since linkage in the cohort was strong. The study used immunosequencing to profile the T cell repertoires of under 700 subjects and linked those repertoires to cytomegalovirus serostatus. High-throughput TCR immunosequencing, statistical association of individual TCRs with disease status, and machine learning were combined to predict cytomegalovirus infection status. On average, approximately 250,000 unique TCR beta nucleotide sequences were sequenced per donor among roughly 430 genotyped donors of the cohort, with 15% to 20% of those sequences being non-productive. An early release covering approximately 600 HLA-typed donors comprised about 300 gigabases of sequencing data and tens of millions of unique TCR sequences. The study aimed to test whether cataloging public T cell receptors could reveal signatures of past pathogen exposure. The number of donors typed differed by locus, with roughly 620-630 for A, B, C, DRB1 and DQB1, 522 for DQA1, 600 to 610 for DPA1, and 400 to 490 for DPB1. Donor age, sex, ethnicity and CMV serostatus were collected together with the repertoire data. In addition to the first cohort of 666 subjects, a separate validation cohort of over 90 different subjects was used. Genome-wide SNP genotypes for about 60% of the roughly 670 donors were used in a later genetic analysis, which treated that subset as a discovery cohort. Every discovery cohort repertoire had been produced on one sequencing platform. Paper-wide results and their limitations: For the cohort, immune exposure information was limited to CMV serostatus. Sequencing depth was assumed to be roughly uniform across donors in the presence/absence analyses, though that assumption may not hold. The study gave a list of about 150 TCR beta chains associated with cytomegalovirus. The sequencing pipeline was judged likely to have produced a cluster of highly shared sequence variants as a technical artifact. In vitro tests confirmed that a few of the cytomegalovirus-associated TCR beta chains recognize cytomegalovirus antigens. An association between a missense DCLRE1C variant and V-gene and J-gene trimming of TCR beta chains was found in a later genetic analysis and replicated in an independent cohort. In a later genetic analysis, fewer N-insertions in productive TCRs were reported among donors in an Asian-associated ancestry cluster than the roughly 700-donor mean. The classifier was reported to diagnose cytomegalovirus status with high specificity and sensitivity in both the original and validation cohorts. In an earlier analysis of about 540 of the donors, most TCR beta V segments were observed in productive rearrangements about 87% or about 30% of the time, broadly matching IMGT annotations. In a later analysis, around 15,000 TCR beta sequences were associated with specific HLA alleles at a false discovery rate of 0.05. Some IMGT-functional V segments, including TRBV6-2 and TRBV6-3, could not be told apart with the 87-base-pair reads, so those segments were excluded. Correlated functional status among segregating V segments might be attributable to linkage disequilibrium, but an unknown experimental factor could not be ruled out. The authors suggested that the approach could potentially be extended to other disease states and immunological phenotypes. The cohort was sequenced for TCR beta chains only, and without alpha or paired-chain data the features that could be detected were limited. In a later analysis, TCR association rates were found to vary across HLA loci, with the most associated TCRs seen for DRB1 alleles and the fewest for HLA-C alleles. Most TCR sequences were observed very rarely across donors, whereas some public TCRs were present in many individuals. A further reported finding was that TCR beta sequences accurately predicted the HLA-A and HLA-B alleles for most subjects in the first cohort. Several of the top co-occurrence clusters appeared to be linked to parvovirus B19, influenza, CMV and Epstein-Barr virus, according to a later analysis. Because some donors lacked HLA typing at each locus, the association tests relied only on the typed subset. In a later analysis, HLA-associated TCR beta chains were found to be more clonally expanded and to have lower generation probabilities than equally common non-associated chains. In a later analysis, most CMV-associated TCR beta chains were found to appear HLA-restricted, with HLA associations seemingly driven largely by CMV exposure. Assigning TCR associations to individual alleles was difficult when HLA alleles, especially DR and DQ, strongly co-occurred. The earlier analysis of 587 of the donors excluded some 15 rarely observed V segments, including chromosome 9 orphons, because counts were too low.

As for this clone: This receptor's antigen is unknown. There are no base qualities to consult, and no much larger clone falls within one base.

Library generation was performed with the immunoSEQ multiplex PCR assay. For the multiplex PCR, a mixture combining 60 forward primers for TCR Vbeta segments and 13 reverse primers for TCR Jbeta segments was used. The CDR3 region of rearranged TCR beta genes was amplified from genomic DNA by a multiplex PCR assay. The amplified TCR beta libraries were sequenced on the Illumina HiSeq System as 87-base-pair reads. The authors' analysis ran thus. Across the 670 or so repertoires, a later analysis counted some 81 million unique TCR beta chains, roughly 11 million of which were shared by at least two donors. Raw reads were error-corrected and collapsed into unique sequences by a nearest-neighbor algorithm in which closely related sequences were merged to remove PCR and sequencing errors. Alignment of CDR3 sequences to IMGT reference sequences was used to assign V, D and J gene segments. Each retained sequence needed at least a six-nucleotide match to both a V gene segment and a J gene segment. Rearrangements were called productive when the CDR3 lacked stop codons and stayed in frame with V and J; all others were non-productive. CDR3 was defined according to IMGT convention as the region running from the second conserved V-encoded cysteine to the conserved J-encoded phenylalanine. In an earlier analysis of around 540 of the donors, sequences lacking an unambiguous match to a single V gene segment were excluded. In an earlier analysis of about 590 of the donors, a V segment was called functional when productive rearrangements were above 56.7%, and segregating when the standard deviation between donors exceeded 5%. To diagnose cytomegalovirus status from the catalog of TCR beta chain sequences, a statistical classification framework was built. A later analysis assigned V and J genes by comparing TCR nucleotide sequences with IMGT/GENE-DB human TR gene sequences. In a later analysis, CDR3 sequences and most-parsimonious VDJ recombination scenarios were assigned using the TCRdist pipeline. In a later analysis, every TCR beta chain was defined by the combination of its CDR3 amino acid sequence and its V-gene family, and reads without a unique V-gene family were dropped. As a way to deal with suspected cross-contamination and a sequencing artifact, a later analysis dropped over 550 nucleotide sequences that were highly shared and had low generation probability. In a later analysis, a clonal expansion index was calculated for each public chain from normalized within-repertoire ranks of inferred template counts. In a later analysis, generation probabilities were computed with a VDJ recombination model fitted to out-of-frame rearrangements, and the resulting probabilities were checked against IGoR. In a later analysis, hypergeometric tests were used to score TCR-TCR, TCR-HLA and TCR-CMV co-occurrence, with a repertoire-size bias correction applied to TCR pairs. A later analysis estimated false discovery rates by permuting HLA or CMV assignments 20 times. A later analysis grouped co-occurring TCRs with DBSCAN, adding TCRdist sequence similarity when clustering within HLA-allele-positive subsets. Repertoires with fewer than 30,000 or more than 120,000 public chains were left out of co-occurrence clustering, as were a handful of repertoires with anomalous nucleotide sharing. TCRdb took over this immuneACCESS table, retaining in-frame rearrangements with V and J assigned. Such tables are incomplete; in checked studies, under half of the missing clones stem from an unresolved V gene, and the remainder is unexplained. That table furnishes V, J and clone size, whereas the DNA furnished D and trimming. Counted in this sample were 140,000 to 150,000 clones; about 77% of them appeared once. The leading ten clones occupy roughly 4.3% of the sample.

From the germline V gene, CDR1 is SGDLS and CDR2 is YYNGEE. Including cysteine and phenylalanine, the CDR3 has 14 amino acids. Kept here is only the CDR3 DNA, which spans 42 bases and is read in frame from base 1. A distance of 17 bases separates the germline ends of V and J, which lose 4 bases and 6 bases respectively. The cohort comprised around 690 healthy bone marrow donors. Cohort members were all nominally healthy when sampled, although unrecorded immune exposures were likely present. The donor was CMV seronegative and was included in the group of several hundred seronegative cohort members. A peripheral blood sample was provided by each donor, and peripheral blood mononuclear cells were used for TCR beta sequencing. Genomic DNA extraction from the blood cell samples was performed with the Qiagen DNeasy Blood Extraction Kit.

Sequencing was carried out using PBMCs. This receptor was obtained from a male donor in good health and CMV-seronegative. Rearrangement joined TRBV9 to TRBJ2-7; TRBD2 is possibly the D segment (5 matching bases). The CDR3 protein sequence reads: CASSLRPSTSEQYF. The base sequence is TGTGCCAGCAGCCTCCGACCATCCACTAGCGAGCAGTACTTC.